A selection of T cell receptor beta chains follows, all from one sample in a study of T cells in Graves' hyperthyroidism and ophthalmopathy. TCRdb processed the multiplex PCR reads anew with MiXCR; each CDR3 protein has one entry. The sample carries about 570,000 distinct CDR3 sequences, about 43% recorded once. Material: peripheral blood or thyroid tissue (not recorded which). Receptors originate from an adult woman with Graves' disease, either hyperthyroidism or ophthalmopathy (not recorded which). Both conserved end residues are part of each CDR3. A D gene is named only where the DNA matches it firmly. Where a row states a size, it is once, few, many or the class of an expanded clone; other rows omit it.

many	TRBV6-2/TRBV6-3	.	TRBJ1-5	CASSSTTLSNQPQHF	TGTGCCAGCAGTTCAACAACCCTTAGCAATCAGCCCCAGCATTTT
.	TRBV28	.	TRBJ2-2	CASTTLDGSYTGELFF	TGTGCCAGCACCACCTTAGATGGCAGTTACACCGGGGAGCTGTTTTTT
.	TRBV2	TRBD1	TRBJ1-5	CASRAGTGLGNQPQHF	TGTGCCAGCAGAGCCGGGACAGGGCTGGGCAATCAGCCCCAGCATTTT
many	TRBV6-1	TRBD2	TRBJ2-7	CASSERRGAGAYEQYF	TGTGCCAGCAGTGAACGTAGGGGAGCGGGAGCCTACGAGCAGTACTTC
.	TRBV7-7	.	TRBJ2-2	CASSPLGMRELFF	TGTGCCAGCAGCCCACTGGGGATGCGGGAGCTGTTTTTT
.	TRBV5-1	.	TRBJ1-6	CASSLDRPQSPLHF	TGCGCCAGCAGCTTGGACCGACCCCAATCACCCCTCCACTTT
.	TRBV30	TRBD2	TRBJ2-5	CAWSVAGGGETQYF	TGTGCCTGGAGTGTCGCGGGGGGGGGAGAGACCCAGTACTTC
.	TRBV19	TRBD1	TRBJ2-1	CASQPTQGQDEQFF	TGTGCCAGTCAGCCAACACAGGGGCAGGATGAGCAGTTCTTC
.	TRBV15	.	TRBJ1-5	CATSREGGSNRETQHF	TGTGCCACCAGCAGAGAAGGTGGGAGCAATAGGGAGACCCAGCATTTT
many	TRBV7-2	.	TRBJ2-5	CASSFGEHGTQYF	TGTGCCAGCAGCTTCGGGGAGCATGGGACCCAGTACTTC
.	TRBV20-1	.	TRBJ1-2	CSARAGDGYGYTF	TGCAGTGCTAGAGCGGGGGATGGGTATGGCTACACCTTC
.	TRBV7-9	.	TRBJ1-2	CASTFRRGDYGYTF	TGTGCCAGCACTTTCCGGCGGGGAGACTATGGCTACACCTTC
.	TRBV20-1	.	TRBJ1-3	CSASPGTTIYF	TGCAGTGCTAGCCCCGGGACCACCATATATTTT
.	TRBV16	.	TRBJ1-4	CASSWGGADRSEKLFF	TGTGCCAGCAGCTGGGGGGGGGCTGACCGCTCTGAAAAACTGTTTTTT
.	TRBV19	.	TRBJ2-7	CASSRSWTVPGQYF	TGTGCCAGTAGTAGAAGTTGGACCGTTCCGGGGCAGTACTTC
few	TRBV10-3	.	TRBJ2-5	CAISWELSETQYF	TGTGCCATCAGCTGGGAGCTTTCCGAGACCCAGTACTTC
many	TRBV5-1	TRBD2	TRBJ2-5	CASSPLAALETQYF	TGCGCCAGCAGCCCCCTAGCGGCCTTGGAGACCCAGTACTTC
.	TRBV20-1	.	TRBJ1-2	CSATGDSGYTF	TGCAGTGCTACAGGGGATAGTGGCTACACCTTC
many	TRBV6-5	.	TRBJ2-5	CASSYSHETQYF	TGTGCCAGCAGTTACTCCCATGAGACCCAGTACTTC
.	TRBV29-1	TRBD2	TRBJ2-1	CSVERGYSYNEQFF	TGCAGCGTGGAGCGGGGTTACTCCTACAATGAGCAGTTCTTC
.	TRBV20-1	TRBD2	TRBJ2-5	CSAETSGRPQETQYF	TGCAGTGCTGAGACTAGCGGGCGACCCCAAGAGACCCAGTACTTC
many	TRBV4-1	.	TRBJ2-6	CASSPIDPGANVLTF	TGCGCCAGCAGCCCTATAGACCCTGGGGCCAACGTCCTGACTTTC
.	TRBV15	TRBD1	TRBJ1-3	CATSTGTGFPYSGNTIYF	TGTGCCACCAGTACCGGGACAGGGTTTCCCTACTCTGGAAACACCATATATTTT
many	TRBV20-1	.	TRBJ1-5	CSARDVRTFTPQHF	TGCAGTGCTAGAGATGTACGGACATTTACGCCCCAGCATTTT
.	TRBV18	.	TRBJ1-1	CASSPPWVRSTEAFF	TGTGCCAGCTCACCACCTTGGGTAAGGAGCACTGAAGCTTTCTTT
.	TRBV14	.	TRBJ1-1	CASSQVMNTESFF	TGTGCCAGCAGCCAAGTTATGAACACTGAAAGTTTCTTT
many	TRBV20-1	.	TRBJ1-4	CSASKAATNEKLFF	TGCAGTGCTAGTAAGGCGGCAACTAATGAAAAACTGTTTTTT
many	TRBV10-3	TRBD1	TRBJ1-2	CAISESGRGTNYGYTF	TGTGCCATCAGTGAGTCTGGCAGGGGGACTAACTATGGCTACACCTTC
.	TRBV10-3	TRBD1	TRBJ1-5	CAISEEGTENQPQHF	TGTGCCATCAGTGAGGAGGGGACAGAAAATCAGCCCCAGCATTTT
.	TRBV9	.	TRBJ2-5	CASSVGSGGETQYF	TGTGCCAGCAGCGTAGGGTCAGGGGGGGAGACCCAGTACTTC
.	TRBV12-3/TRBV12-4	TRBD1	TRBJ1-1	CASSFFSTGYMADTEAFF	TGTGCCAGCAGTTTCTTTTCGACAGGGTATATGGCGGACACTGAAGCTTTCTTT
many	TRBV29-1	.	TRBJ2-7	CSVITGKLNSYEQYF	TGCAGCGTAATTACCGGGAAGTTAAATTCCTACGAGCAGTACTTC
few	TRBV2	.	TRBJ1-6	CASRPRGLELNSPLHF	TGTGCCAGCAGACCTCGAGGTCTGGAGCTTAATTCACCCCTCCACTTT
many	TRBV5-1	.	TRBJ2-2	CASSLQAGSGELFF	TGCGCCAGCAGCTTGCAGGCGGGGTCCGGGGAGCTGTTTTTT
once	TRBV20-1	.	TRBJ2-7	CSASKGQISSYEQYF	TGCAGTGCTAGCAAAGGACAGATTTCTTCCTACGAGCAGTACTTC
once	TRBV2	.	TRBJ1-6	CACSVGAGVKPLHF	TGTGCCTGCAGTGTAGGGGCAGGGGTAAAGCCCCTCCACTTT
.	TRBV9	.	TRBJ2-2	CASSVTVTGELFF	TGTGCCAGCAGCGTGACGGTCACCGGGGAGCTGTTTTTT
.	TRBV9	.	TRBJ2-2	CASSPRQVRTGELFF	TGTGCCAGCAGCCCCAGACAGGTTCGCACCGGGGAGCTGTTTTTT
many	TRBV19	.	TRBJ1-3	CASSIGGSGGNTIYF	TGTGCCAGTAGTATAGGCGGGAGCGGCGGAAACACCATATATTTT
many	TRBV2	.	TRBJ2-7	CASSDSSYEQYF	TGTGCCAGTAGCGACAGCTCCTACGAGCAGTACTTC
many	TRBV7-9	TRBD1	TRBJ1-4	CASSLESSGTGREKLFF	TGTGCCAGCAGCTTAGAGTCATCCGGGACAGGGAGAGAAAAACTGTTTTTT